The T cell receptor (beta chain) described here comes from a study of shared clonotypes between healthy human individuals. CD45RO-negative, CCR7-positively selected cells formed the naive CD8 fraction, excluding terminally differentiated effector memory CD45RA+ cells. Trimming removed 8 bases from V and 4 bases from J; junction bases left unmatched: 4. The CDR3 extends over 13 amino acids. CDR1 is MNHEY, CDR2 SVGAGI, per germline. Method: immunoSEQ multiplex PCR; TCRdb's copy keeps in-frame clones and lacks some. The sample shows about 2.2 million clones, approximately 92% of them seen only once. This receptor was obtained from a young man in good health. Some clones in this sample may be carry-over from other donors' samples. The chain couples TRBV6-5 to TRBJ2-5, with 10 bases aligning to TRBD2. The sequencing input was naive CD8+ T cells from PBMCs. The CDR3 loop reads CASGTSGIETQYF. CDR3 DNA: TGTGCCAGCGGAACTAGCGGGATAGAGACCCAGTACTTC.